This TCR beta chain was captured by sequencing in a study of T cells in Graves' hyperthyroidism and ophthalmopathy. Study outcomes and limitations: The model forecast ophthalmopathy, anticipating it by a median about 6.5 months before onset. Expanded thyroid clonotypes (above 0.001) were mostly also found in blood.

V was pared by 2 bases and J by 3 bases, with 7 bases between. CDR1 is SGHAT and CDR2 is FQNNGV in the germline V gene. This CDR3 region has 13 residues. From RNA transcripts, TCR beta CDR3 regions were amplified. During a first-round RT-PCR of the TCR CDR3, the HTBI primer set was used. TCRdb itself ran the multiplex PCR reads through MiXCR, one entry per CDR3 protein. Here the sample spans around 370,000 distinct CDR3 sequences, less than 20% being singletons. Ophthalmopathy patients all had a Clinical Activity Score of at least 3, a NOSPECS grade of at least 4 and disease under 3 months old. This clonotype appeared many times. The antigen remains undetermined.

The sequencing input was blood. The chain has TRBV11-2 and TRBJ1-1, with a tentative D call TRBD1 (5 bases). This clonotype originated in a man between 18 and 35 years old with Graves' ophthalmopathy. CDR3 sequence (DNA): TGTGCCAGCAGCTTAACGGGGGACACTGAAGCTTTCTTT. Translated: CASSLTGDTEAFF.